The clone carrying this T cell receptor beta chain was observed a handful of times. This specimen belongs to a study of blood T cell repertoires in COVID-19. Study in general: T cells, B-cell-depleted T cells, or PBMCs provided the cDNA or gDNA that served as material.

The authors' processing: Estimation of nucleated cell counts relied on the amplification of reference gene primers. Sequencing used immunoSEQ multiplex PCR; TCRdb keeps in-frame clones, though not all of them. V, J and clone size reflect that table, while D and trimming were determined from the DNA. Among 150,000 to 200,000 clones listed, approximately 86% were seen once. V shed 8 bases and J 6 bases; nucleotides not matched to a gene: 6. The CDR3 contains 12 residues. The germline V gene has CDR1 SNHLY and CDR2 FYNNEI. The chain has TRBV2 and TRBJ2-7, with 8 bases lining up with TRBD1. The source is a man aged 55 to 70 with acute or convalescent COVID-19. Source material: peripheral blood. The CDR3 DNA is TGTGCCAGCGGATGGACAGGGTCCGAGCAGTACTTC. Translating gives CASGWTGSEQYF.